The 26 T cell receptor beta chains in this list originate from one sample, sequenced in a study of blood T cell repertoires in COVID-19. Profiled with immunoSEQ multiplex PCR; TCRdb holds only in-frame clones, not every one. The data hold fewer than 250,000 clones, with more than 70% observed a single time. Sequencing used peripheral blood. The source is an older woman with acute or convalescent COVID-19.

V usage is TRBV28 and J usage is TRBJ1-1, with D perhaps matching TRBD1 (5 bases). V lost 8 bases, J lost 3 bases, and 16 bases lay in between. Per germline, CDR1 MDHEN and CDR2 SYDVKM. The CDR3 contains 14 residues. The CDR3, as DNA: TGTGCCAGCCGGACTTCGTGGGGGGACACTGAAGCTTTCTTT. Amino acids: CASRTSWGDTEAFF.

The CDR3 nucleotides are TGTGCCAGCAGTTTAGCGGCGGCAACTAATGAAAAACTGTTTTTT. Translating it yields CASSLAAATNEKLFF. This rearrangement joins TRBV28 to TRBJ1-4, with D unclear. Trimming shortened V by 2 bases and J by 0 bases, and 7 bases separated the two germline ends. CDR1 is MDHEN and CDR2 is SYDVKM in the germline V gene. This CDR3 is 15 amino acids long.

This clone came up once. The rearrangement links TRBV27 to TRBJ1-6; D unclear. V was cut by 7 bases and J by 4 bases, with 5 bases left in between. The germline CDR1 and CDR2 sequences are MNHEY and SMNVEV (reference sequence). This CDR3 is 12 amino acids long. For the CDR3, the DNA is TGTGCCAGCATCCCATATAATTCACCCCTCCACTTT. Translated, it gives CASIPYNSPLHF.

This clone was counted only a few times. The chain couples TRBV9 to TRBJ1-5; D is unclear. V was shortened by 0 bases and J by 5 bases, with 6 bases between the two germline ends. There are 13 residues in the CDR3. Germline V lookup: CDR1 SGDLS, CDR2 YYNGEE. CDR3 bases: TGTGCCAGCAGCGTAGCCATTGATCAGCCCCAGCATTTT. Residues: CASSVAIDQPQHF. Filled out from reference TRBV9 and TRBJ1-5, the complete variable domain reads DSGVTQTPKHLITATGQRVTLRCSPRSGDLSVYWYQQSLDQGLQFLIQYYNGEERAKGNILERFSAQQFPDLHSELNLSSLELGDSALYFCASSVAIDQPQHFGDGTRLSIL.

J is TRBJ2-1 and V is TRBV10-1; 14 nucleotides agree with TRBD2. Per germline, CDR1 WNHNN and CDR2 SYGVQD (reference sequence). The CDR3 covers 15 residues. After removal of 0 bases from V and 10 bases from J, the junction contained 2 bases not matched to a gene. CDR3 protein: CASSESGLAGVEQFF. The CDR3 nucleotides are TGCGCCAGCAGTGAGTCGGGACTAGCGGGAGTGGAGCAGTTCTTC.

This sequence joins TRBV6-5 and TRBJ1-6, with a possible D match to TRBD1 (5 bases). Trimming left V 4 bases short and J 9 bases short, with 16 bases between. The CDR3 is 15 amino acids. Germline CDR1 reads MNHEY; CDR2 reads SVGAGI. The CDR3: CASSSSDPGSSPLHF. The DNA of the CDR3 is TGTGCCAGCAGTTCCTCAGACCCAGGGTCTTCACCCCTCCACTTT.

This chain links TRBV9 with TRBJ2-7; 10 bases are a match to TRBD2. The CDR3 is made up of 15 amino acids. The V and J ends lost 2 bases and 2 bases, in that order; junction bases with no gene match: 4. Germline assignment: CDR1 SGDLS and CDR2 YYNGEE. The CDR3 nucleotides read TGTGCCAGCAGCGTGACTAGCGGGTTCACCTACGAGCAGTACTTC. Translation: CASSVTSGFTYEQYF.

This sequence joins TRBV12-3 or TRBV12-4 and TRBJ1-1; 7 bases match TRBD1. The CDR3 contains 13 residues. Unmatched junction bases numbered 9, after V lost 8 bases and J lost 6 bases. Written as DNA, the CDR3 is TGTGCCAGCGGGCGACAGGGATCGCCTGAAGCTTTCTTT. Translated, it gives CASGRQGSPEAFF.

The chain employs TRBV30 and TRBJ1-2; D gene uncertain. The CDR3 has 13 residues. Trimming pared 1 base from V and 3 bases from J, leaving 9 bases between. The germline V gene has CDR1 GTSNPN and CDR2 SVGIG (reference sequence). CDR3 DNA sequence: TGTGCCTGGAGTGATGGGGAGGACTATGGCTACACCTTC. Protein: CAWSDGEDYGYTF.

The CDR3 sequence: CASSLDDDRTLEAFF. CDR3 nucleotide sequence: TGCGCCAGCAGCCTAGATGACGACAGGACCCTTGAAGCTTTCTTT. The chain has TRBV5-1 and TRBJ1-1; possible D gene TRBD1, 6 bases. The germline V gene has CDR1 SGHRS and CDR2 YFSETQ. The V end was cut by 4 bases, the J end by 7 bases, with 20 bases between. The CDR3 covers 15 residues.

Here the CDR3 reads CASSDRRLSGNTIYF. Here the CDR3 DNA reads TGTGCCAGCAGCGACCGGAGACTCTCTGGAAACACCATATATTTT. The gene calls are TRBV7-8 and TRBJ1-3; D remains ambiguous. V was trimmed by 5 bases and J by 0 bases, leaving 11 bases between them. CDR1 SGHVS and CDR2 FQNEAQ come from the germline V gene. The length of the CDR3 is 15 residues.

V is TRBV3-1 (or the pseudogene TRBV3-2) and J is TRBJ2-5, with D tentatively TRBD1 (5 bases). The CDR3 runs 15 residues. Per the germline V gene, CDR1 is LGHDT and CDR2 is YNNKEL (reference sequence). V gave up 0 bases and J gave up 5 bases, with 13 bases separating them. In nucleotides, the CDR3 is TGTGCCAGCAGCCAAGAGCAAAGGGGATCCGAGACCCAGTACTTC. Protein sequence: CASSQEQRGSETQYF.

This rearrangement joins TRBV10-3 to TRBJ2-5; TRBD2 matches 14 bases. CDR3 length equals 18 residues. CDR1 and CDR2 (germline): ENHRY, SYGVKD. The ends lost 6 bases at V and 5 bases at J; junction bases unmatched: 14. The DNA of the CDR3 is TGTGCCATCAGAAAAACCGGGACTAGCGGGGGTTCTGGTGAGACCCAGTACTTC. This sequence encodes CAIRKTGTSGGSGETQYF.

V is TRBV3-1 (or the pseudogene TRBV3-2) and J is TRBJ1-4; D might be TRBD1 (5 bases). The V and J ends lost 2 bases and 14 bases respectively, with 18 bases between them. CDR1 LGHDT and CDR2 YNNKEL come from the germline V gene (reference sequence). The CDR3 is 14 residues long. CDR3 protein: CASSQTTQGLQLFF. The CDR3 nucleotides read TGTGCCAGCAGCCAAACGACGCAGGGTCTACAGCTGTTTTTT.

The DNA for the CDR3 is TGTGCCAGCAGCGTGGGCGTCGGTCCAGGGGGTCACGGCACTGAAGCTTTCTTT. Translated, it gives CASSVGVGPGGHGTEAFF. V and J are TRBV9 and TRBJ1-1, with 7 bases fitting TRBD1. The CDR3 length is 18 residues. Trimming cost V 2 bases and J 4 bases; bases outside gene matches: 17. Germline V lookup: CDR1 SGDLS, CDR2 YYNGEE.

The rearrangement joins TRBV12-3 or TRBV12-4 to TRBJ1-3, with no clear D. The CDR3 runs 13 residues. Trimming removed 8 bases at V and 3 bases at J, with 11 bases between. The CDR3: CASDTMSGNTIYF. The CDR3 DNA sequence: TGTGCCAGCGACACAATGAGTGGAAACACCATATATTTT.

The V gene is TRBV6-2 or TRBV6-3, the J gene TRBJ1-1; D unclear. Germline CDR1 MNHEY, CDR2 SVGEGT. V was pared by 0 bases and J by 4 bases, with 6 bases between. The CDR3 has 13 residues. The CDR3 sequence: CASSYSRGTEAFF. The CDR3 coding sequence is TGTGCCAGCAGTTACTCGCGGGGCACTGAAGCTTTCTTT.

The genes are TRBV3-1 (or the pseudogene TRBV3-2) and TRBJ2-3; the match to TRBD2 covers 14 bases. This CDR3 spans 15 amino acids. Germline lookup yields CDR1 LGHDT and CDR2 YNNKEL (reference sequence). After removal of 6 bases from V and 6 bases from J, the junction contained 5 bases not matched to a gene. CDR3 in DNA: TGTGCCAGCAGTCCGACTAGCGGGAGGGGGGATACGCAGTATTTT. This gives the protein CASSPTSGRGDTQYF.

This chain joins TRBV6-6 and TRBJ2-2; a possible D gene is TRBD2 (6 bases). The germline CDR1 and CDR2 sequences are MNHNY and SVGAGI (reference sequence). The CDR3 contains 16 residues. V was trimmed by 6 bases and J by 0 bases, leaving 14 bases between them. DNA of the CDR3: TGTGCCAGCAGCCTGGACTACCGCGCGAACACCGGGGAGCTGTTTTTT. Protein product: CASSLDYRANTGELFF.

The chain combines TRBV30 with TRBJ1-2; 7 bases align to TRBD1. Germline lookup yields CDR1 GTSNPN and CDR2 SVGIG (reference sequence). The CDR3 is 14 amino acids. The V segment lost 3 bases and the J segment 0 bases; nucleotides outside the gene matches: 4. The CDR3 here is CAWRGDSANYGYTF. DNA for the CDR3: TGTGCCTGGAGGGGGGACAGCGCTAACTATGGCTACACCTTC.

The chain couples TRBV4-1 to TRBJ2-4; 10 nucleotides match TRBD2. Germline V gene data show CDR1 as MGHRA and CDR2 as YSYEKL. Losses at the gene ends were 4 bases for V and 5 bases for J; bases not matched to a gene: 2. CDR3 size: 14 residues. CDR3 in DNA: TGCGCCAGCAGCCCCCTAGCGGGGGAAAACATTCAGTACTTC. Amino acid sequence: CASSPLAGENIQYF.

This rearrangement joins TRBV10-1 to TRBJ2-2; 10 positions agree with TRBD2. After removal of 1 base from V and 1 base from J, the junction contained 9 bases not matched to a gene. The CDR3 is 19 residues long. Germline CDR1 reads WNHNN; CDR2 reads SYGVQD (reference sequence). The DNA for the CDR3 is TGCGCCAGCAGTGAGTTAGAGAAGACTAGCGGGTGGAACACCGGGGAGCTGTTTTTT. Its protein is CASSELEKTSGWNTGELFF.

CDR3 nucleotides: TGTGCCAGCAGCAGGGAATCGAACACTGAAGCTTTCTTT. Encoded protein: CASSRESNTEAFF. The gene calls are TRBV6-4 and TRBJ1-1; maybe TRBD1 (5 bases). The CDR3 loop spans 13 amino acids. V lost 6 bases, J lost 1 base, and 9 bases lay in between. Looked up from germline, CDR1 is MRHNA and CDR2 is SNTAGT.

This chain connects TRBV29-1 to TRBJ2-2; 7 positions agree with TRBD1. Looked up from germline, CDR1 is SQVTM and CDR2 is ANQGSEA. With V trimmed by 6 bases and J by 6 bases, 4 bases remained unmatched. This CDR3 region has 12 residues. The CDR3 bases are TGCAGCGTCACAGGGGCTGCCGGGGAGCTGTTTTTT. This codes for CSVTGAAGELFF.

The chain recombines TRBV3-1 (or the pseudogene TRBV3-2) with TRBJ2-5, with TRBD2 matching over 12 bases. From germline, CDR1 is LGHDT and CDR2 YNNKEL (reference sequence). The CDR3 sequence is 17 residues long. J lost 2 bases, V lost 4 bases, and 8 bases had no gene match. As DNA, the CDR3 is TGTGCCAGCAGCCTTTCTAGCGGGGGGGCTCCTCAAGAGACCCAGTACTTC. As protein: CASSLSSGGAPQETQYF.

The chain uses TRBV6-6 and TRBJ2-7; the match to TRBD1 covers 10 bases. Germline V gene data show CDR1 as MNHNY and CDR2 as SVGAGI (reference sequence). The CDR3 covers 16 residues. Germline trimming cut 2 bases from V and 5 bases from J; bases unmatched to any gene: 9. The CDR3 loop reads CASSYTDRGHFNEQYF. The CDR3 DNA follows: TGTGCCAGCAGTTACACCGACAGGGGGCACTTCAACGAGCAGTACTTC.